These 14 T cell receptor beta chains were all obtained from the same sample, sequenced in a study of cytomegalovirus exposure and HLA in healthy donors. Both 60 Vbeta primers and 13 Jbeta primers went into the PCR. Only in-frame clones appear in the TCRdb table, and some are missing; sequencing was by immunoSEQ multiplex PCR. The data contain 250,000 or so clones, about 90% of them singletons. Sequencing was performed on PBMCs. These receptors originate from a girl aged 2 to 9 in good health and CMV-seronegative.

Regarding this clone: Other DNA sequences within the sample encode an identical CDR3. J is TRBJ2-5 and V is TRBV27; D is possibly TRBD2 (6 bases). Germline assignment: CDR1 MNHEY and CDR2 SMNVEV (reference sequence). The CDR3 spans 16 residues. V lost 2 bases and J lost 3, with 16 bases in between. In DNA form, the CDR3 reads TGTGCCAGCAGTTTAGGGCTGGCGGGAATGAAAGAGACCCAGTACTTC. Translating gives CASSLGLAGMKETQYF.

The V call is TRBV18, the J call TRBJ1-5, with 10 bases lining up with TRBD1. The CDR3 covers 18 residues. V was pared by 2 bases and J by 2 bases, with 9 bases of the junction left unmatched. In germline, CDR1 is KGHSH, CDR2 LQKENI. The CDR3 loop is CASSPTPGQGRGNQPQHF. In DNA, the CDR3 is TGTGCCAGCTCACCAACCCCGGGACAGGGGCGTGGCAATCAGCCCCAGCATTTT.

This chain joins TRBV27 and TRBJ1-6; D uncertain. CDR3 size: 14 residues. V was pared by 5 bases and J by 6 bases, with 11 bases between. Germline values: CDR1 MNHEY, CDR2 SMNVEV (reference sequence). CDR3 sequence (DNA): TGTGCCAGCAGTCGCAACCACGGTAATTCACCCCTCCACTTT. Translation gives CASSRNHGNSPLHF.

This clone occurred once. The gene calls are TRBV6-1 and TRBJ1-1, with a possible D match to TRBD1 (5 bases). V was trimmed by 6 bases and J by 4 bases, leaving 12 bases between them. The germline V gene has CDR1 MNHNS and CDR2 SASEGT. This CDR3 spans 13 amino acids. The CDR3 here is CASSPRGSTEAFF. CDR3 sequence (DNA): TGTGCCAGCAGCCCACGGGGGAGCACTGAAGCTTTCTTT.

The rearrangement joins TRBV10-3 to TRBJ2-3; TRBD1 is a possible D gene (6 bases). Trimming removed 0 bases from V and 3 bases from J, with 13 bases in between. This CDR3 has 16 residues. CDR1 ENHRY and CDR2 SYGVKD come from the germline V gene. CDR3 region: CAISESTGWGTDTQYF. The CDR3 region has the DNA TGTGCCATCAGTGAGTCGACAGGCTGGGGGACAGATACGCAGTATTTT.

This clone was counted once. The chain joins TRBV7-6 to TRBJ2-1; D is unresolved. This CDR3 comprises 13 residues. CDR1 and CDR2 from the germline V gene are SGHVS and FNYEAQ. The ends were cut back, 0 bases at V and 4 bases at J, with 4 bases in the middle. The CDR3 is CASSLAPYNEQFF. CDR3 sequence (DNA): TGTGCCAGCAGCTTAGCCCCTTACAATGAGCAGTTCTTC.

The chain couples TRBV11-2 to TRBJ2-5; 12 bases align to TRBD2. The CDR3 is made up of 18 amino acids. V lost 4 bases and J lost 4; bases outside the gene matches: 13. CDR1 and CDR2 (germline): SGHAT, FQNNGV. The CDR3 DNA sequence: TGTGCCAGCAGCTCCCTTAAAACAAGACTAGCGGGAGTAGAGACCCAGTACTTC. Its protein is CASSSLKTRLAGVETQYF.

The chain employs TRBV2 and TRBJ2-7; TRBD2 agrees at 8 bases. The CDR3 spans 15 residues. Trimming cost V 2 bases and J 4 bases; bases outside gene matches: 7. CDR1 SNHLY and CDR2 FYNNEI come from the germline V gene. This CDR3 reads CASSESGTRKYEQYF. The CDR3 DNA follows: TGTGCCAGCAGTGAATCCGGGACTAGGAAGTACGAGCAGTACTTC. Complete variable domain (other parts from reference TRBV2 and TRBJ2-7): EPEVTQTPSHQVTQMGQEVILRCVPISNHLYFYWYRQILGQKVEFLVSFYNNEISEKSEIFDDQFSVERPDGSNFTLKIRSTKLEDSAMYFCASSESGTRKYEQYFGPGTRLTVT.

V and J are TRBV7-9 and TRBJ2-1; D uncertain. V was clipped by 5 bases and J by 4 bases, with 6 bases between them. Per the germline V gene, CDR1 is SEHNR and CDR2 is FQNEAQ (reference sequence). The CDR3 loop spans 12 amino acids. The CDR3: CASSPRYNEQFF. The CDR3 nucleotides read TGTGCCAGCAGCCCCCGGTACAATGAGCAGTTCTTC.

This chain links TRBV7-9 with TRBJ2-1; D is undetermined. V was cut by 4 bases and J by 7 bases, with 17 bases left in between. CDR3 length: 15 residues. Germline loops: CDR1 SEHNR, CDR2 FQNEAQ (reference sequence). In DNA, the CDR3 is TGTGCCAGCAGCTCCCCGACCACCGGCGGAAATGAGCAGTTCTTC. Its translation is CASSSPTTGGNEQFF.

DNA of the CDR3: TGTGCCAGCCCTCCCATCATGGAAGCGGGGGGACCATACAATGAGCAGTTCTTC. Its translation is CASPPIMEAGGPYNEQFF. The chain employs TRBV5-4 and TRBJ2-1, with 9 bases identical to TRBD2. The trim removed 7 bases at V and 4 bases at J, leaving 18 bases unmatched. This CDR3 is 18 amino acids long. CDR1 SGHNT and CDR2 YYREEE come from the germline V gene (reference sequence).

This clone has a handful of counts. The V gene is TRBV5-6, the J gene TRBJ1-1; tentative D call: TRBD1 (5 bases). Per germline, CDR1 SGHDT and CDR2 YYEEEE. V was trimmed by 2 bases and J by 5 bases, leaving 10 bases between them. There are 13 residues in the CDR3. Here the CDR3 reads CASSFGGGTEAFF. In DNA, the CDR3 is TGTGCCAGCAGCTTTGGGGGAGGGACTGAAGCTTTCTTT.

The V call is TRBV6-1, the J call TRBJ1-4; 9 bases match TRBD1. With 5 bases clipped from V and 6 bases from J, the junction kept 4 bases outside the gene matches. CDR3 length: 14 amino acids. Per the germline V gene, CDR1 is MNHNS and CDR2 is SASEGT. The CDR3 nucleotides read TGTGCCAGCAGTCTGACAGGGGGAGATGAAAAACTGTTTTTT. Its protein is CASSLTGGDEKLFF.

As concerns this clone: The same CDR3 is also encoded by other DNA sequences in this sample. The CDR3: CASSTGNSPLHF. As DNA, the CDR3 is TGTGCCAGTAGCACAGGTAATTCACCCCTCCACTTT. This sequence joins TRBV19 and TRBJ1-6; D is perhaps TRBD1 (5 bases). V lost 6 bases, J lost 6 bases, and 6 bases lay in between. The CDR3 has 12 amino acids. Germline V CDR1 and CDR2: LNHDA, SQIVND (reference sequence).